This TCR beta chain was captured in a study of liver allograft versus peripheral blood T cells. Across the whole study: Repertoires from peripheral blood of liver transplant recipients were compared with those inside their transplanted livers.

Study results and caveats: Within liver allografts, T cell receptor repertoires were reportedly different from those in peripheral blood.

The CDR3 consists of 17 residues. CDR1 is SEHNR, CDR2 FQNEAQ, per germline (reference sequence). TCRdb fed the reads into MiXCR, producing one record per CDR3 protein. Altogether approximately 10,000 distinct CDR3 sequences are present, roughly 20% being singletons, with the ten largest covering about 1.2%. As for this clonotype: The antigen is unknown. Given a much more abundant clone one base away, this may be a read error.

The chain uses TRBV7-9 and TRBJ1-1; tentative D call: TRBD1 (5 bases). The TCR sequence derives from a human patient who had a liver transplant. Part of the T cell pool may stem from the graft donor. CDR3 DNA sequence: TGTGTCAGCAGCTTGCGCCCTAGACAGCTCATTCCGACTGAAGCTTTCTTT. It specifies CVSSLRPRQLIPTEAFF. Full variable domain (remainder filled in from reference TRBV7-9 and TRBJ1-1): DTGVSQNPRHKITKRGQNVTFRCDPISEHNRLYWYRQTLGQGPEFLTYFQNEAQLEKSRLLSDRFSAERPKGSFSTLEIQRTEQGDSAMYLCVSSLRPRQLIPTEAFFGQGTRLTVV.